This TCR beta chain was sequenced in a study of T-cell memory formation after mild COVID-19. The CDR3 has 15 amino acids. Deletions cut 0 bases from V and 1 base from J, with 10 bases between. Germline V gene lookup returns CDR1 SGDLS and CDR2 YYNGEE. This clonotype was found a few times. Its antigen is still unknown. Using constant-segment primers, 5'RACE produced TCR alpha and TCR beta cDNA libraries carrying sample barcodes and UMIs. Using its own MiXCR run on the 5' RACE reads, TCRdb lists one record per CDR3 protein. There are around 320,000 distinct CDR3 sequences in the sample; around 27% occur only once, and about 13% lies in the top ten. The study, taken as a whole, reports: Balance between CD4 and CD8 was seen in clones contracting day 15 to 85, and a CD4+ lean was seen in later expanders. Contracting CD4+ clones lay largely in CM and EM, with CD8+ ones residing in EMRA.

The receptor comes from an adult woman who had mild COVID-19 (a few samples of this study predate the infection). Cell type and time point are not known. The sample taken for sequencing was PBMCs or a T cell subset sorted from them (not recorded which). The V gene is TRBV9, the J gene TRBJ1-1, with D maybe TRBD1 (5 bases). The CDR3 nucleotides read TGTGCCAGCAGCGTAGCTGGGGGAAGGAACACTGAAGCTTTCTTT. This encodes CASSVAGGRNTEAFF.